Below, 10 T cell receptor beta chains from the same sample are listed, as sequenced in a study of T cell responses to AZD1222 COVID-19 vaccine. Assay: immunoSEQ multiplex PCR; the TCRdb copy retains only in-frame clones and omits some. The data hold some 150,000 clones, with over 85% observed a single time. Source: peripheral blood, taken on day 0 of AZD1222 vaccination. The receptor source for this set is an adult in good health.

This clone was counted a few times. V usage is TRBV7-9 and J usage is TRBJ2-2; the match to TRBD1 covers 7 bases. The CDR3 is 17 residues long. The trim removed 2 bases at V and 9 bases at J, leaving 15 bases unmatched. Germline CDR1 SEHNR, CDR2 FQNEAQ (reference sequence). In DNA form, the CDR3 reads TGTGCCAGCAGCTTAAGGGACAGCCCTAGGGTTTGGAGGGAGCTGTTTTTT. This codes for CASSLRDSPRVWRELFF.

The chain couples TRBV6-2 or TRBV6-3 to TRBJ2-1; D gene ambiguous. Germline CDR1 and CDR2: MNHEY and SVGEGT. The CDR3 length is 15 residues. The V end lost 2 bases, the J end lost 9 bases, and 17 bases lay between the germline ends. The CDR3 DNA reads as TGTGCCAGCAGTTACACGGGCCTACATCGTGCTGAGCAGTTCTTC. Translating gives CASSYTGLHRAEQFF.

The chain joins TRBV7-9 to TRBJ1-2, with D possibly being TRBD1 (6 bases). The CDR3 covers 12 residues. The V end lost 10 bases, the J end lost 4 bases, and 13 bases lay between the germline ends. Per the germline V gene, CDR1 is SEHNR and CDR2 is FQNEAQ (reference sequence). The chain's CDR3 is CAIPSTGYGYTF. The CDR3 bases are TGTGCCATCCCTTCGACAGGCTATGGCTACACCTTC.

The chain is built from TRBV5-1 and TRBJ2-1, with a weak D call TRBD1 (6 bases). The germline gives CDR1 SGHRS, CDR2 YFSETQ. CDR3 length: 14 amino acids. The V gene lost 3 bases and the J gene lost 6 bases, with 13 bases spanning the gap. The CDR3 is CASSWETGRNEQFF. In DNA form, the CDR3 reads TGCGCCAGCAGCTGGGAGACAGGCCGCAATGAGCAGTTCTTC.

The V call is TRBV7-9, the J call TRBJ2-1; D is uncertain. V gave up 1 base and J gave up 0 bases, with 19 bases separating them. The CDR3 loop spans 19 amino acids. Germline CDR1 is SEHNR and CDR2 is FQNEAQ (reference sequence). The CDR3 sequence is CASSLESGGGRSSYNEQFF. CDR3 bases: TGTGCCAGCAGCTTAGAAAGTGGTGGTGGGCGGAGCTCCTACAATGAGCAGTTCTTC.

The genes are TRBV3-1 (or the pseudogene TRBV3-2) and TRBJ1-5, with unresolved D. Germline CDR1 LGHDT, CDR2 YNNKEL (reference sequence). Trimming cost V 3 bases and J 12 bases, with 18 bases left between them. CDR3 size: 14 residues. The CDR3 DNA reads TGTGCCAGCAGCCACAAAGCCGCGGAACATGTCCAGCATTTT. Translation gives CASSHKAAEHVQHF.

V is TRBV2 and J is TRBJ2-5; possibly TRBD1 for D (7 bases). The germline V and J ends were trimmed by 6 bases and 2 bases, with 16 bases remaining between them. From germline, CDR1 is SNHLY and CDR2 FYNNEI. This CDR3 is 15 amino acids long. The CDR3 loop reads CASRKGQRAQETQYF. CDR3 DNA sequence: TGTGCCAGCAGGAAGGGACAGCGGGCACAAGAGACCCAGTACTTC.

The J gene is TRBJ2-7, the V gene TRBV15; 8 bases line up with TRBD2. Germline lookup yields CDR1 LNHNV and CDR2 YYDKDF (reference sequence). This CDR3 is 15 amino acids long. V was clipped by 0 bases and J by 6 bases; unmatched bases: 7. This chain's CDR3 is CATSREVAGKSEQYF. As DNA, the CDR3 is TGTGCCACCAGCAGAGAGGTAGCGGGAAAGAGCGAGCAGTACTTC.

The chain is built from TRBV19 and TRBJ2-7; the match to TRBD1 covers 7 bases. Germline CDR1 and CDR2: LNHDA and SQIVND (reference sequence). The CDR3 has 14 amino acids. V was clipped by 8 bases and J by 3 bases; unmatched bases: 10. The CDR3 reads CASASGSGGYEQYF. The DNA of the CDR3 is TGTGCCAGTGCTTCTGGGTCAGGGGGCTACGAGCAGTACTTC.

The J gene is TRBJ2-7, the V gene TRBV19, with D uncertain. The CDR3 spans 12 residues. CDR1 and CDR2 (germline): LNHDA, SQIVND (reference sequence). Trimming removed 4 bases from V and 4 bases from J, with 8 bases in between. CDR3 sequence: CASSKNLYEQYF. The CDR3 DNA is TGTGCCAGTAGTAAGAATCTGTACGAGCAGTACTTC.